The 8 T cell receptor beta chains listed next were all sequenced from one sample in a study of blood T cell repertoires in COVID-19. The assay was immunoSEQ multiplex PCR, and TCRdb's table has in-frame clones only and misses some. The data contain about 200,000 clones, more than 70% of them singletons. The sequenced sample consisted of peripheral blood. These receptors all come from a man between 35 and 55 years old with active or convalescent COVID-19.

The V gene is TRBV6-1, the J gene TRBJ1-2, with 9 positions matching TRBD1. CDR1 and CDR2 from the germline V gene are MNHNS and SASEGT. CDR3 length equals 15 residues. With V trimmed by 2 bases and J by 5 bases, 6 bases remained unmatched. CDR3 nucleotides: TGTGCCAGCAGTGAACTTACAGGGGGCTATTATGGCTACACCTTC. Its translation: CASSELTGGYYGYTF.

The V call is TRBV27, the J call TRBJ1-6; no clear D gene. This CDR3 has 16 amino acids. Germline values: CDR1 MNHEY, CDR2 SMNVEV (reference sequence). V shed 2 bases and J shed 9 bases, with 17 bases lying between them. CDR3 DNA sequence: TGTGCCAGCAGTTTAGATAGTCACCATTTGAGTTCACCCCTCCACTTT. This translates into CASSLDSHHLSSPLHF.

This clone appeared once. CDR3 sequence: CASSQGLAGGRGELFF. CDR3 sequence (DNA): TGTGCCAGCAGCCAAGGACTAGCGGGAGGGCGGGGGGAGCTGTTTTTT. The chain combines TRBV3-1 (or the pseudogene TRBV3-2) with TRBJ2-2; 14 nucleotides match TRBD2. Losses at the gene ends were 1 base for V and 8 bases for J; bases not matched to a gene: 3. Germline V gene sequence: CDR1 LGHDT, CDR2 YNNKEL (reference sequence). The CDR3 contains 16 residues.

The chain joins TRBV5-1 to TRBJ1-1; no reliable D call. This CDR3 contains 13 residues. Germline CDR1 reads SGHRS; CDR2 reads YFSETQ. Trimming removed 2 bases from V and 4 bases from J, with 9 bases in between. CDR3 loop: CASSLERATEAFF. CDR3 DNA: TGCGCCAGCAGCTTAGAGAGAGCCACTGAAGCTTTCTTT.

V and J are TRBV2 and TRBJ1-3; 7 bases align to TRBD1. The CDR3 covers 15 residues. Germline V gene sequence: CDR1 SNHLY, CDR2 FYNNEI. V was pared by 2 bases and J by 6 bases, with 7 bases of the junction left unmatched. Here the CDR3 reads CASSEPDRLKNTIYF. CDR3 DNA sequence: TGTGCCAGCAGTGAACCGGACAGGCTTAAAAACACCATATATTTT.

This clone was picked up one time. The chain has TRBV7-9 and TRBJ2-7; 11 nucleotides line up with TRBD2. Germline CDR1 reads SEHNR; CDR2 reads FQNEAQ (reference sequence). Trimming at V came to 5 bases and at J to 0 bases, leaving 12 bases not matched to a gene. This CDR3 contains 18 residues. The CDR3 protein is CASSGASGRMPTSYEQYF. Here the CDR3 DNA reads TGTGCCAGCAGCGGCGCTAGCGGGAGGATGCCTACCTCCTACGAGCAGTACTTC.

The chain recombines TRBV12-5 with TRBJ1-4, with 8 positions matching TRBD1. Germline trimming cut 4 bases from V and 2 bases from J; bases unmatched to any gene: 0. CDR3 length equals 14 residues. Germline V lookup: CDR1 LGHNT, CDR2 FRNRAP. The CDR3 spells CASGYRGTNEKLFF. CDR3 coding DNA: TGTGCTAGTGGTTACAGGGGGACTAATGAAAAACTGTTTTTT.

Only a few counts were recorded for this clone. This CDR3 is CASSLLGVNTEAFF. CDR3 sequence (DNA): TGTGCCAGCAGTTTATTGGGAGTGAACACTGAAGCTTTCTTT. This sequence joins TRBV27 and TRBJ1-1, with D unclear. The CDR3 contains 14 residues. Germline values: CDR1 MNHEY, CDR2 SMNVEV (reference sequence). The ends were cut back, 1 base at V and 0 bases at J, with 6 bases in the middle.